The rows below give T cell receptor beta chains drawn from one sample of a study of blood T cells in healthy people across ages. TCRdb analysed the 5' RACE reads with MiXCR anew, one entry per CDR3 protein. The table lists roughly 500,000 distinct CDR3 sequences, approximately 25% of them singletons. Input material: blood. These receptors all stem from a woman in her 70s in good health. Both conserved end residues are trimmed from each CDR3.

J gene | V gene | CDR3 protein
TRBJ1-2 | TRBV14 | ASSQYRDRGNYGYT
TRBJ1-1 | TRBV5-1 | ASSSGTGSGTEAF
TRBJ1-4 | TRBV27 | ASWLRGSEKLF
TRBJ1-4 | TRBV20-1 | SARDNLLNEKLF
TRBJ1-5 | TRBV20-1 | SAVQTGGDNQPQH
TRBJ2-1 | TRBV7-3 | ASSLAGRYNEQF
TRBJ1-2 | TRBV2 | ASSERSRDYGYT
TRBJ2-7 | TRBV7-6 | ASTPGTAPYEQY
TRBJ1-2 | TRBV20-1 | SARRDGAYGYT
TRBJ2-1 | TRBV4-1 | ASSQGDRVYNEQF
TRBJ1-4 | TRBV29-1 | SVARLGSEKLF
TRBJ1-1 | TRBV12-3/TRBV12-4 | ASSRNGNTEAF
TRBJ2-4 | TRBV6-2/TRBV6-3 | ASSYSIIRGNIQY
TRBJ2-6 | TRBV20-1 | SARSRDRESGANVLT
TRBJ1-4 | TRBV27 | ASSFGTDTNEKLF
TRBJ1-2 | TRBV9 | ASSVGWVDYGYT
TRBJ1-2 | TRBV11-2 | PEQGTPENYGYT
TRBJ1-2 | TRBV7-9 | ASSLELGSGYT
TRBJ1-5 | TRBV4-1 | ASSQAGRNQPQH
TRBJ2-5 | TRBV15 | ATSTPMIRGRETQY
TRBJ2-3 | TRBV5-1 | ASSLGGTLLLSTDTQY
TRBJ2-1 | TRBV9 | ASSDERGGHNEQF
TRBJ2-5 | TRBV20-1 | SARGLGDLQETQY
. | TRBV10-3 | AITPTGEDEQY
TRBJ2-1 | TRBV7-9 | ASRPTGAAYNEQF
TRBJ2-5 | TRBV12-3/TRBV12-4 | ASTFTSGGPL
TRBJ2-3 | TRBV20-1 | SASPGVGDTQY
TRBJ2-5 | TRBV29-1 | SAQRHDQETQY
TRBJ1-6 | TRBV20-1 | SARVVRGRESPLH
TRBJ2-6 | TRBV2 | ASSGQRANVLT
. | TRBV11-3 | ASSLDPGQVYEQY
TRBJ2-1 | TRBV18 | ASSPYGNEQF
. | TRBV7-9 | ASSPYGAGEPYEQY
TRBJ1-2 | TRBV29-1 | GTRDRDYGYT
TRBJ1-1 | TRBV11-2 | ASRKRGTMNTEAF
TRBJ2-3 | TRBV20-1 | SAAHGTDTDTQY
TRBJ1-2 | TRBV19 | ASSGGRDRIPANYGYT
TRBJ2-7 | TRBV6-5 | ASSYSMVHEQY
TRBJ2-5 | TRBV3-1 | ASSPLTLLHYNERF
TRBJ2-1 | TRBV7-3 | ASSIAGGRNEQF